Listed here are 8 T cell receptor beta chains from one sample, sequenced in a study of control samples from healthy donors and cancer patients. The table came from immunoSEQ multiplex PCR; TCRdb's copy has only in-frame clones and leaves some out. The sample holds about 120,000 clones, roughly 92% seen once. The sequencing input was PBMCs. Receptors originate from an elderly man with head and neck cancer.

This chain connects TRBV10-2 to TRBJ2-7; 7 bases align to TRBD1. V trimming: 7 bases; J trimming: 2 bases; junction bases outside the gene matches: 14. Germline-derived CDR1 and CDR2 are WSHSY and SAAADI. The CDR3 runs 16 residues. CDR3 loop: CASTNRGRAGTYEQYF. In DNA, the CDR3 is TGCGCCAGCACCAACAGGGGCAGGGCTGGAACCTACGAGCAGTACTTC.

The table lists this clone with a count of one. This rearrangement joins TRBV2 to TRBJ1-5; maybe TRBD1 (5 bases). Germline loops: CDR1 SNHLY, CDR2 FYNNEI. Trimming cost V 4 bases and J 12 bases, with 16 bases left between them. This CDR3 region has 13 residues. The CDR3 DNA sequence: TGTGCCAGCAGTGGAGAGTCGGGGGGTCACCAGCATTTT. Translation gives CASSGESGGHQHF.

This chain uses TRBV10-3 with TRBJ2-1; 8 bases align to TRBD2. This CDR3 contains 17 residues. Looked up from germline, CDR1 is ENHRY and CDR2 is SYGVKD. The junction had 7 bases not matched to a gene; V was cut back by 1 base and J by 2 bases. The CDR3 is CAISEYSGAGTYNEQFF. For the CDR3, the DNA is TGTGCCATCAGTGAGTATAGCGGGGCAGGCACCTACAATGAGCAGTTCTTC.

The rearrangement links TRBV4-1 to TRBJ2-5, with 9 bases fitting TRBD1. Losses at the gene ends were 0 bases for V and 5 bases for J; bases not matched to a gene: 7. Germline CDR1 reads MGHRA; CDR2 reads YSYEKL. This CDR3 comprises 16 residues. The CDR3 sequence: CASSQDGTGISETQYF. CDR3 sequence (DNA): TGCGCCAGCAGCCAAGATGGGACAGGGATTTCGGAGACCCAGTACTTC.

CDR3 coding DNA: TGTGCCAGCAGCTCTATCCCTGGCTTTGGCAATCAGCCCCAGCATTTT. It specifies CASSSIPGFGNQPQHF. The chain links TRBV7-6 to TRBJ1-5, with D unresolved. The CDR3 is 16 residues long. V lost 4 bases and J 2 bases, leaving 15 bases between the germline ends. CDR1 is SGHVS, CDR2 FNYEAQ, per germline.

The chain combines TRBV9 with TRBJ2-2, with TRBD2 matching 11 bases. CDR3 size: 19 residues. The germline V gene encodes CDR1 SGDLS and CDR2 YYNGEE. With V trimmed by 0 bases and J by 0 bases, 7 bases remained unmatched. The CDR3 DNA follows: TGTGCCAGCAGCGTAGAGGGGGGACTAGCGGCCTCGAACACCGGGGAGCTGTTTTTT. Protein product: CASSVEGGLAASNTGELFF.

The chain couples TRBV15 to TRBJ2-2, with D perhaps TRBD2 (5 bases). The germline V and J ends were trimmed by 5 bases and 4 bases, with 8 bases remaining between them. This CDR3 spans 13 amino acids. Looked up from germline, CDR1 is LNHNV and CDR2 is YYDKDF (reference sequence). CDR3 DNA sequence: TGTGCCACCAGCGGACTCAGCACCGGGGAGCTGTTTTTT. It specifies CATSGLSTGELFF.

This chain links TRBV7-8 with TRBJ1-4; D might be TRBD1 (5 bases). V was shortened by 0 bases and J by 9 bases, with 14 bases between the two germline ends. The germline V gene has CDR1 SGHVS and CDR2 FQNEAQ. CDR3 length: 15 amino acids. The CDR3 spells CASSLAEGTYQKLFF. The CDR3 DNA reads TGTGCCAGCAGCTTAGCCGAAGGGACTTACCAAAAACTGTTTTTT.